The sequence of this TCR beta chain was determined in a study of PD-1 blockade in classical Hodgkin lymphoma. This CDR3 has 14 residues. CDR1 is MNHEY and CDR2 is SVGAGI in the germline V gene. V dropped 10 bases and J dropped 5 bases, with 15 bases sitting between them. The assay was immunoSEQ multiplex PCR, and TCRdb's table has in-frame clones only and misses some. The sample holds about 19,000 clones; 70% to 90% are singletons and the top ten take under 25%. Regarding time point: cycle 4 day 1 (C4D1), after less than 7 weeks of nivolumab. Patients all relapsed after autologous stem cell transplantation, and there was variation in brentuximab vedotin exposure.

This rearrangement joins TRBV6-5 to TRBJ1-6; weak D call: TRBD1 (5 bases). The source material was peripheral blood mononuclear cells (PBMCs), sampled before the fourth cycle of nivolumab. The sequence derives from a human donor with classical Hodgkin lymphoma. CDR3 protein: CAIKPGANNSPLHF. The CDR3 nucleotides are TGTGCCATCAAGCCTGGGGCCAATAATTCACCCCTCCACTTT.